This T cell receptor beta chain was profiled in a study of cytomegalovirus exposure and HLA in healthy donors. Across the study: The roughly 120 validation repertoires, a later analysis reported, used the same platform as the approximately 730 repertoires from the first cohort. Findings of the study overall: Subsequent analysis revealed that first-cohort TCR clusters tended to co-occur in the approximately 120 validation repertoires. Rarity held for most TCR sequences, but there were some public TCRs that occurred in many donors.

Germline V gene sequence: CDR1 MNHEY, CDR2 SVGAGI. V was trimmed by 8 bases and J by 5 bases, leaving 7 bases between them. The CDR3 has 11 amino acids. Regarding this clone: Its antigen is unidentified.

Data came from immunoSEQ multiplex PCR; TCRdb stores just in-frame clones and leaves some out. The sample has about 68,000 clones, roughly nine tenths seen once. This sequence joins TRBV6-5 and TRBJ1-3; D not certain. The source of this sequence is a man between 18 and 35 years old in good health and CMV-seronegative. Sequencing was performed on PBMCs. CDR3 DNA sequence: TGTGCCAGCGGGCAGAGAAACACCATATATTTT. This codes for CASGQRNTIYF.